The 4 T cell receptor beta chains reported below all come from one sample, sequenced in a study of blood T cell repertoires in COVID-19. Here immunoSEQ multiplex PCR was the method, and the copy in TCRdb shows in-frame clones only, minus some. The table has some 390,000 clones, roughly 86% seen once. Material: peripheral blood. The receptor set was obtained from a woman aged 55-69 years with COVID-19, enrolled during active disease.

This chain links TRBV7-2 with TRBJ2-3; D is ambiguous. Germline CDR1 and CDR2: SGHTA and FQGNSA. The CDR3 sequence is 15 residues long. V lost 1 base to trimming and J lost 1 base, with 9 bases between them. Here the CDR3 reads CASSLGPAGTDTQYF. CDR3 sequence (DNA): TGTGCCAGCAGCTTAGGTCCTGCGGGCACAGATACGCAGTATTTT.

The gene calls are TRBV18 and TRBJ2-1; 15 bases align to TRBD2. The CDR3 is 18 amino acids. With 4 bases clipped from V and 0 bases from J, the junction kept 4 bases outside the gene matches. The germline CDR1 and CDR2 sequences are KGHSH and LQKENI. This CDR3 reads CASSLWTSGGASYNEQFF. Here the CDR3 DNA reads TGTGCCAGCTCACTGTGGACTAGCGGGGGGGCCTCCTACAATGAGCAGTTCTTC.

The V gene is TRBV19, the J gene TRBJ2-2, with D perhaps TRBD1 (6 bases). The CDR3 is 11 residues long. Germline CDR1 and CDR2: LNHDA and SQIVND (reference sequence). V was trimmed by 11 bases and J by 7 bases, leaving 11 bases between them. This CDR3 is CALGAGGELFF. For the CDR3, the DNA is TGTGCCTTGGGGGCGGGCGGGGAGCTGTTTTTT.

The CDR3, as DNA: TGTGCTAGTGGTCTAGGGGGTAGCAATCAGCCCCAGCATTTT. Translation: CASGLGGSNQPQHF. V is TRBV12-5 and J is TRBJ1-5; maybe TRBD1 (6 bases). This CDR3 has 14 residues. From germline, CDR1 is LGHNT and CDR2 FRNRAP. V shed 5 bases and J shed 0 bases, with 8 bases lying between them.